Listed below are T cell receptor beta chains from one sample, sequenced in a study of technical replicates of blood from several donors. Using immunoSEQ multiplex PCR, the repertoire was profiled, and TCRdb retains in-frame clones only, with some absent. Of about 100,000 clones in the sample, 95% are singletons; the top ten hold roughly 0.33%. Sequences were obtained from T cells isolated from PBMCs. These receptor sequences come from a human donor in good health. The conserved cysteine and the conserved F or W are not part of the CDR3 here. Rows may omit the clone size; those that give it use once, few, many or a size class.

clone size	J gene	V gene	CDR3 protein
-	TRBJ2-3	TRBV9	ASSGVSGRSEDTQY
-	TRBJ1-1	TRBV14	ASSQFLSEAF
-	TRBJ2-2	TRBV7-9	ASSLALAGGSGELF
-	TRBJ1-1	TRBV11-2	ASSLPSLNTEAF
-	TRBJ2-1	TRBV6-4	ASSESASRNEQF
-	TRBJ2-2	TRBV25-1	ASSELRGVNTGELF
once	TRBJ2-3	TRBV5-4	ASSLGGSGPDTQY
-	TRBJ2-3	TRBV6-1	ASSGLLPTDTQY
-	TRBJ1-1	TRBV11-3	ASSSVNTEAF
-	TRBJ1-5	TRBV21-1	ASSKVNGGGSQGAESTPCQPQH
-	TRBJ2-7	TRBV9	ASSVGNSASYEQY
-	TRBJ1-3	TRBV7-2	ASSQPLRDRMYGNTIY
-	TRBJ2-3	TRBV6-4	ASSDLVGDTQY